Shown below are 21 T cell receptor beta chains from a single sample sequenced in a study of read filtering for tumor transcriptome and immune sequencing. From around 440 ng of RNA, a library with molecular barcoded alpha/delta and beta/gamma adaptors was made. TCRdb called the reads again in MiXCR, with one record for every CDR3 protein. In the table there are tens of thousands of distinct CDR3 sequences, 12% of which are singletons. Sequencing was carried out using a population of CD138-negative cells sorted from bone marrow. The source is a donor aged 40 or older with multiple myeloma.

This clonotype was seen many times. The rearrangement uses TRBV7-8 and TRBJ2-2; D might be TRBD1 or TRBD2, each matching 5 bases. V lost 8 bases to trimming and J lost 0 bases, with 13 bases between them. Germline V gene sequence: CDR1 SGHVS, CDR2 FQNEAQ. CDR3 length: 15 residues. CDR3 nucleotides: TGTGCCAGCGGAAGGGACGGGCCGAACACCGGGGAGCTGTTTTTT. This gives the protein CASGRDGPNTGELFF.

This clonotype was seen many times. The CDR3 sequence: CASSPEMPGEGGQPQHF. In nucleotides, the CDR3 is TGTGCCAGCAGCCCCGAGATGCCAGGGGAAGGAGGACAGCCCCAGCATTTT. This rearrangement joins TRBV28 to TRBJ1-5; weak D call: TRBD1 (6 bases). CDR1 MDHEN and CDR2 SYDVKM come from the germline V gene. Trimming took off 6 bases at V and 7 bases at J, with 25 bases between the two ends. This CDR3 has 17 residues.

In this sample, this clonotype turned up many times. V gene TRBV4-1 combines with J gene TRBJ2-1; maybe TRBD1 (6 bases). This CDR3 is built from 16 residues. Germline CDR1 MGHRA, CDR2 YSYEKL. The V and J ends lost 2 bases and 9 bases respectively, with 20 bases between them. CDR3 residues: CASSQTGTSLGGEQFF. The CDR3 nucleotides read TGCGCCAGCAGCCAAACTGGGACATCTCTAGGCGGTGAGCAGTTCTTC.

This clonotype was detected ten times or more. The V call is TRBV28, the J call TRBJ1-5; D not certain. The CDR3 consists of 12 residues. Germline CDR1 MDHEN, CDR2 SYDVKM. Between the trimmed V and J ends, which lost 5 bases and 8 bases, there was a span of 10 bases. The CDR3 loop is CASSPPVKPQHF. CDR3 in DNA: TGTGCCAGCAGTCCCCCCGTCAAGCCCCAGCATTTT.

This clonotype was seen at least ten times. V and J are TRBV29-1 and TRBJ1-2; no reliable D call. V was pared by 4 bases and J by 2 bases, with 17 bases between. Germline V gene data show CDR1 as SQVTM and CDR2 as ANQGSEA. The CDR3 runs 15 residues. Here the CDR3 reads CSVVGRLTENYGYTF. In DNA, the CDR3 is TGCAGCGTTGTGGGGAGGTTAACCGAGAACTATGGCTACACCTTC.

To note about this clonotype: A much larger clone is a single base away; this may be a read error. This chain connects TRBV5-6 to TRBJ1-1; weak D call: TRBD1 (5 bases). The length of the CDR3 is 15 residues. Germline V gene data show CDR1 as SGHDT and CDR2 as YYEEEE. The CDR3 DNA reads TGTTCCAGCAGCCCCGCCGGGGGAAGGAACACTGAAGCTTTCTTT. Its translation is CSSSPAGGRNTEAFF.

Ten or more counts support this clonotype. The chain carries TRBV28 and TRBJ2-3; D is ambiguous. V gave up 6 bases and J gave up 0 bases, with 13 bases separating them. Per the germline V gene, CDR1 is MDHEN and CDR2 is SYDVKM. The CDR3 runs 15 residues. The CDR3 reads CASSKGWGSTDTQYF. The CDR3 DNA is TGTGCCAGCAGCAAGGGCTGGGGAAGCACAGATACGCAGTATTTT.

This clonotype was observed at least ten times. The chain links TRBV10-3 to TRBJ1-6, with D hard to call. This CDR3 spans 13 amino acids. V lost 9 bases, J lost 6 bases, and 12 bases lay in between. Germline-derived CDR1 and CDR2 are ENHRY and SYGVKD. The CDR3 DNA is TGTGCCATGGGCGATATGGGTAATTCACCCCTCCACTTT. This codes for CAMGDMGNSPLHF.

This clonotype was detected a few times. The CDR3 is CASTQGQGPLIYEQYF. The CDR3 coding sequence is TGTGCCAGCACCCAAGGACAAGGACCACTTATCTACGAGCAGTACTTC. The V gene is TRBV27, the J gene TRBJ2-7; D perhaps matches TRBD1 (5 bases). Between the trimmed V and J ends, which lost 7 bases and 3 bases, there was a span of 22 bases. CDR3 length equals 16 residues. Germline lookup yields CDR1 MNHEY and CDR2 SMNVEV (reference sequence).

The V and J genes are TRBV19 and TRBJ2-3; TRBD1 aligns across 9 bases. V trimming: 5 bases; J trimming: 1 base; junction bases outside the gene matches: 4. Germline CDR1 LNHDA, CDR2 SQIVND (reference sequence). This CDR3 comprises 15 residues. The CDR3 nucleotides are TGTGCCAGTAGTTGGACAGGGGTGGGCACAGATACGCAGTATTTT. It encodes CASSWTGVGTDTQYF.

This clonotype was recorded many times. The chain couples TRBV6-6 to TRBJ2-6; D is undetermined. This CDR3 is 13 amino acids long. Germline V CDR1 and CDR2: MNHNY, SVGAGI (reference sequence). V lost 6 bases and J 2 bases, leaving 5 bases between the germline ends. The CDR3 region has the DNA TGTGCCAGCAGACATGCTGGGGCCAACGTCCTGACTTTC. It is translated as CASRHAGANVLTF.

This clonotype was found many times. V usage is TRBV5-1 and J usage is TRBJ2-2, with D possibly called TRBD1 or TRBD2 (5 bases each). V was shortened by 4 bases and J by 4 bases, with 11 bases between the two germline ends. CDR1 and CDR2 from the germline V gene are SGHRS and YFSETQ. CDR3 length: 14 residues. The CDR3 here is CASSSSGSTGELFF. The CDR3 DNA follows: TGCGCCAGCAGCAGTTCAGGGAGCACCGGGGAGCTGTTTTTT.

The chain employs TRBV2 and TRBJ2-3, with TRBD2 matching over 7 bases. The CDR3 loop spans 16 amino acids. Per germline, CDR1 SNHLY and CDR2 FYNNEI. J lost 6 bases, V lost 5 bases, and 14 bases had no gene match. In nucleotides, the CDR3 is TGTGCCAGCAGTCGTGGAGGGGAGGGCCCGGGGGATACGCAGTATTTT. Translated, it gives CASSRGGEGPGDTQYF.

The CDR3 protein is CASSIGGQQETQYF. The CDR3 DNA reads TGTGCCAGCAGTATCGGGGGACAGCAAGAGACCCAGTACTTC. The chain is built from TRBV7-8 and TRBJ2-5; a possible D gene is TRBD1 (7 bases). The CDR3 runs to 14 residues. Looked up from germline, CDR1 is SGHVS and CDR2 is FQNEAQ. Trimming took 6 bases from V and 2 from J, leaving 13 bases between them. The full variable domain, completed using reference TRBV7-8 and TRBJ2-5, is GAGVSQSPRYKVAKRGQDVALRCDPISGHVSLFWYQQALGQGPEFLTYFQNEAQLDKSGLPSDRFFAERPEGSVSTLKIQRTQQEDSAVYLCASSIGGQQETQYFGPGTRLLVL.

There are many counts of this clonotype. The chain carries TRBV6-2 or TRBV6-3 and TRBJ1-1, with 8 bases fitting TRBD1. This CDR3 contains 19 residues. V lost 5 bases and J lost 2; bases outside the gene matches: 19. The germline V gene has CDR1 MNHEY and CDR2 SVGEGT. The chain's CDR3 is CASSRERFFTGGRNTEAFF. The CDR3 region has the DNA TGTGCCAGCAGTCGAGAACGCTTCTTTACAGGGGGGAGAAACACTGAAGCTTTCTTT.

This clonotype came up many times. V and J are TRBV10-3 and TRBJ1-2; D is undetermined. The length of the CDR3 is 15 residues. The V end lost 0 bases, the J end lost 7 bases, and 15 bases lay between the germline ends. CDR1 ENHRY and CDR2 SYGVKD come from the germline V gene. DNA for the CDR3: TGTGCCATCAGTGAGTCGGCTGGAACTGCTACTGGCTACACCTTC. This sequence encodes CAISESAGTATGYTF.

This clonotype was seen only a few times. A far larger clone is one base from this, pointing to a likely read error. The conserved phenylalanine or tryptophan is not found at the CDR3 terminus, so this likely reflects a read error. The V call is TRBV11-2, the J call TRBJ2-1; D ambiguous. Trimming shortened V by 1 base and J by 9 bases, and 10 bases separated the two germline ends. CDR1 is SGHAT, CDR2 FQNNGV, per germline. The CDR3 has 13 amino acids. Written as DNA, the CDR3 is TGTGCCAGCAGCTTAGGAGGAATGGGTGAGCAGTTCCTC. Its protein product is CASSLGGMGEQFL.

This clonotype was counted a single time. Since a much larger clone is just one base distant, this may be a read error. The conserved final phenylalanine or tryptophan is absent from the CDR3, which likely points to a read error. The rearrangement links TRBV18 to TRBJ2-6; D not certain. The length of the CDR3 is 14 residues. From germline, CDR1 is KGHSH and CDR2 LQKENI. Trimming shortened V by 4 bases and J by 3 bases, and 7 bases separated the two germline ends. Here the CDR3 DNA reads TGTGCCAGCTCACGAATTGATGGGGCCAACGTCCTGACTCTC. It encodes CASSRIDGANVLTL.

The V call is TRBV6-5, the J call TRBJ2-1, with 9 bases that match TRBD2. Germline V gives CDR1 MNHEY, CDR2 SVGAGI. CDR3 length equals 15 residues. J lost 4 bases, V lost 5 bases, and 6 bases had no gene match. CDR3 bases: TGTGCCAGCAGTGAAGCGAGCGGGGGGTACAATGAGCAGTTCTTC. It specifies CASSEASGGYNEQFF.

This clonotype was found many times. V gene TRBV3-2 combines with J gene TRBJ2-7. TRBV3-2 is recorded as a pseudogene. This CDR3 comprises 14 residues. The CDR3 loop reads CASSHPRWSHEQYF. As DNA, the CDR3 is TGTGCCAGCAGCCATCCGAGATGGTCCCACGAGCAGTACTTC.

This clonotype was seen many times. The V gene is TRBV20-1, the J gene TRBJ2-3; possibly TRBD2 for D (5 bases). The germline gives CDR1 DFQATT, CDR2 SNEGSKA (reference sequence). The length of the CDR3 is 13 residues. The ends were cut back, 1 base at V and 4 bases at J, with 9 bases in the middle. The CDR3 sequence is CSARGVGADTQYF. The CDR3 bases are TGCAGTGCTAGAGGAGTCGGGGCAGATACGCAGTATTTT.